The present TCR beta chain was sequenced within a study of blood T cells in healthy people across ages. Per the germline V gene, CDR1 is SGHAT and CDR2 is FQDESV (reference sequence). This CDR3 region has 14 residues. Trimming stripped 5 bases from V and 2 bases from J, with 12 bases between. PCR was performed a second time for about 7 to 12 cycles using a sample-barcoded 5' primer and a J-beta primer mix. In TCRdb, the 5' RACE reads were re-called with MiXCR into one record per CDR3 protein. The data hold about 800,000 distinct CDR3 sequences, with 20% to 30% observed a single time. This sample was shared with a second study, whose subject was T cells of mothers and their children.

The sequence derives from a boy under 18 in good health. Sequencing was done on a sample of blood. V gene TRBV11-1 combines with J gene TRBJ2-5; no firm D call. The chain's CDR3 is CASSKGWAQETQYF. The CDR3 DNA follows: TGTGCCAGCAGCAAGGGATGGGCTCAAGAGACCCAGTACTTC.